The T cell receptor beta chain described here comes from a study of OX40 agonist ivuxolimab in advanced cancers. Background on the study: Partial responses occurred in three patients (one hepatocellular carcinoma, two cutaneous melanoma). General study results and limits: Still undetermined is the antigen specificity of the expanded peripheral T cells.

V was clipped by 0 bases and J by 6 bases, with 12 bases between them. This CDR3 has 15 amino acids. Germline V gives CDR1 SGHTA, CDR2 FQGTGA. Details on this clone: Its antigen remains unknown.

TCRdb's table, derived via immunoSEQ multiplex PCR, lists solely in-frame clones and lacks some. The repertoire holds over 70,000 clones, 70% to 90% seen once, with about 2% in the top ten. If patients had autoimmune disease history or systemic immunosuppression, they were excluded. Blood specimens came from baseline, cycle 4 day 1, and cycle 7 day 1. The sequencing used CD4+ or CD8+ T cells sorted from blood, collected in a trial of the OX40 agonist ivuxolimab. V usage is TRBV7-3 and J usage is TRBJ2-1; perhaps TRBD1 as D (6 bases). This TCR was recovered from an adult with an advanced solid tumor such as melanoma, head and neck, liver or kidney cancer. This chain's CDR3 is CASSLTLMGANEQFF. The CDR3 bases are TGTGCCAGCAGCTTAACTCTCATGGGGGCCAATGAGCAGTTCTTC.